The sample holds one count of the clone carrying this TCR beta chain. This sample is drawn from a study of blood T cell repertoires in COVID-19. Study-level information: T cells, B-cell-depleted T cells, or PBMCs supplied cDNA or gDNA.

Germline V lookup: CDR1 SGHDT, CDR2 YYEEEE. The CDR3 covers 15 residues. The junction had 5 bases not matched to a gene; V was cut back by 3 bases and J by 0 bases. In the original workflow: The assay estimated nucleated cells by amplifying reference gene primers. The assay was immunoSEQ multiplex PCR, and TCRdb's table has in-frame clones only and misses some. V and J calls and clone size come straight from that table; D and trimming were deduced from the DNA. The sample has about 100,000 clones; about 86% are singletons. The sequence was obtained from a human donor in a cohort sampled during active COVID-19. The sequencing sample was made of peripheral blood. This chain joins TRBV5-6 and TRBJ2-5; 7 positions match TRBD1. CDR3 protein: CASSWVTGDQETQYF. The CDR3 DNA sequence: TGTGCCAGCAGCTGGGTTACAGGGGACCAAGAGACCCAGTACTTC. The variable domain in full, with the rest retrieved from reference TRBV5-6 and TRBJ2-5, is DAGVTQSPTHLIKTRGQQVTLRCSPKSGHDTVSWYQQALGQGPQFIFQYYEEEERQRGNFPDRFSGHQFPNYSSELNVNALLLGDSALYLCASSWVTGDQETQYFGPGTRLLVL.